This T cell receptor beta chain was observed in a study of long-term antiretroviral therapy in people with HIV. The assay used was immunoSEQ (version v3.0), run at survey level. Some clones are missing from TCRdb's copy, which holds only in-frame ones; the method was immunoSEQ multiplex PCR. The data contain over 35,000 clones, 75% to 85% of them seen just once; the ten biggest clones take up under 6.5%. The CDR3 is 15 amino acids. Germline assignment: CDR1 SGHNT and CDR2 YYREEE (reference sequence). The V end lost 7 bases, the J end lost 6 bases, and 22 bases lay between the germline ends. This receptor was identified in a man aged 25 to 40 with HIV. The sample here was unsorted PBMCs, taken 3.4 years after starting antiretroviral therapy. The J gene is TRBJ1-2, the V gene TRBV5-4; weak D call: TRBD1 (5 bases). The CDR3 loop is CASREAREGRDGYTF. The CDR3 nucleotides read TGTGCCAGCCGGGAAGCGCGGGAGGGGAGGGATGGCTACACCTTC.